One and the same sample provided the 10 T cell receptor beta chains below, sequenced in a study of T cell responses to AZD1222 COVID-19 vaccine. Clones were sequenced by immunoSEQ multiplex PCR, and TCRdb holds only the in-frame ones, with some missing. The repertoire consists of approximately 150,000 clones, with more than 70% occurring once and the leading ten covering 5% to 6%. The material sequenced was peripheral blood, taken 28 days after the second AZD1222 dose. These receptors originate from an adult who received the AZD1222 COVID-19 vaccine.

The rearrangement joins TRBV11-2 to TRBJ2-1; unclear D gene. The CDR3 sequence is 12 residues long. Deletions cut 6 bases from V and 8 bases from J, with 11 bases between. Germline V gene sequence: CDR1 SGHAT, CDR2 FQNNGV. Here the CDR3 reads CASSLRYDEQFF. Here the CDR3 DNA reads TGTGCCAGCAGTCTCAGGTACGATGAGCAGTTCTTC.

V and J are TRBV5-1 and TRBJ1-4, with a possible D match to TRBD1 (5 bases). Germline V CDR1 and CDR2: SGHRS, YFSETQ. V was pared by 4 bases and J by 8 bases, with 15 bases between. The CDR3 runs to 14 residues. CDR3 bases: TGCGCCAGCAGCCCCATAGGTGGGGGGGAAAAACTGTTTTTT. Its translation: CASSPIGGGEKLFF.

This clone was seen a single time. The CDR3 is CASTLPSTGPTYEQYF. The CDR3 coding sequence is TGTGCCAGCACCCTCCCATCAACAGGGCCAACCTACGAGCAGTACTTC. This chain joins TRBV28 and TRBJ2-7, with a possible D match to TRBD1 (6 bases). This CDR3 is 16 amino acids long. Looked up from germline, CDR1 is MDHEN and CDR2 is SYDVKM. V lost 7 bases, J lost 2 bases, and 21 bases lay in between.

This clone occurred once. The chain employs TRBV10-3 and TRBJ1-2; 10 nucleotides line up with TRBD1. With V trimmed by 8 bases and J by 6 bases, 6 bases remained unmatched. From germline, CDR1 is ENHRY and CDR2 SYGVKD. The CDR3 runs 13 residues. CDR3 DNA: TGTGCCATCGGCCCCGGGACAGGGGATGGCTACACCTTC. Translation: CAIGPGTGDGYTF.

This clone was seen a single time. This chain joins TRBV6-5 and TRBJ1-5; D perhaps matches TRBD1 (5 bases). Deletions cut 6 bases from V and 1 base from J, with 13 bases between. The V gene's germline CDR1 is MNHEY and CDR2 SVGAGI. This CDR3 spans 15 amino acids. The CDR3 coding sequence is TGTGCCAGCAGGACCCGGGGGGGAAGCAATCAGCCCCAGCATTTT. Protein product: CASRTRGGSNQPQHF.

V and J are TRBV2 and TRBJ2-3; 8 bases map to TRBD2. The germline V gene has CDR1 SNHLY and CDR2 FYNNEI. The CDR3 covers 16 residues. The V gene end was trimmed by 6 bases and the J gene end by 9 bases; junction bases not matched to a gene: 17. The CDR3 region is CASRGSGGAPITTQYF. The CDR3 DNA is TGTGCCAGCAGAGGGAGCGGGGGAGCTCCCATCACGACGCAGTATTTT.

This sequence joins TRBV10-2 and TRBJ1-1; D possibly corresponds to TRBD1 (5 bases). Germline lookup yields CDR1 WSHSY and CDR2 SAAADI. CDR3 length equals 12 residues. The V end was cut by 7 bases, the J end by 1 base, with 7 bases between. CDR3 nucleotide sequence: TGCGCCAGCAACACAGGGAACACTGAAGCTTTCTTT. Its protein is CASNTGNTEAFF.

The V and J genes are TRBV20-1 and TRBJ2-3, with 13 bases fitting TRBD2. Germline V lookup: CDR1 DFQATT, CDR2 SNEGSKA (reference sequence). CDR3 size: 15 residues. V trimming: 5 bases; J trimming: 1 base; junction bases outside the gene matches: 3. CDR3 in amino acids: CSARGLAGGTDTQYF. The CDR3 DNA reads as TGCAGTGCTCGTGGACTAGCGGGAGGCACAGATACGCAGTATTTT.

The rearrangement uses TRBV28 and TRBJ2-2; no definite D call. Per germline, CDR1 MDHEN and CDR2 SYDVKM. The CDR3 runs 16 residues. Trimming removed 3 bases at V and 4 bases at J, with 15 bases between. The CDR3 is CASSFYVGLSTGELFF. CDR3 nucleotide sequence: TGTGCCAGCAGTTTCTACGTGGGGTTGAGCACCGGGGAGCTGTTTTTT.

The rearrangement joins TRBV29-1 to TRBJ2-5, with 11 nucleotides matching TRBD2. This CDR3 spans 13 amino acids. Germline V CDR1 and CDR2: SQVTM, ANQGSEA. After removal of 4 bases from V and 4 bases from J, the junction contained 2 bases not matched to a gene. The CDR3, as DNA: TGCAGCGTTGTTACTAGCGGGGGAGAGACCCAGTACTTC. It is translated as CSVVTSGGETQYF.